This T cell receptor beta chain was obtained from a study of blood T cell repertoires in COVID-19. Trimming cost V 5 bases and J 4 bases; bases outside gene matches: 4. This CDR3 is 14 amino acids long. The germline V gene encodes CDR1 SNHLY and CDR2 FYNNEI. TCRdb's copy holds only in-frame clones and misses some; the assay was immunoSEQ multiplex PCR. The data show approximately 380,000 clones, around nine tenths seen once. The sample consisted of PBMCs or T cells enriched from blood (not recorded which). The chain is built from TRBV2 and TRBJ2-2; the match to TRBD2 covers 7 bases. The clonotype originates from a woman younger than 30 who had recovered from COVID-19. Here the CDR3 DNA reads TGTGCCAGCAGTCGACTAGCAAGCACCGGGGAGCTGTTTTTT. Amino acids: CASSRLASTGELFF.